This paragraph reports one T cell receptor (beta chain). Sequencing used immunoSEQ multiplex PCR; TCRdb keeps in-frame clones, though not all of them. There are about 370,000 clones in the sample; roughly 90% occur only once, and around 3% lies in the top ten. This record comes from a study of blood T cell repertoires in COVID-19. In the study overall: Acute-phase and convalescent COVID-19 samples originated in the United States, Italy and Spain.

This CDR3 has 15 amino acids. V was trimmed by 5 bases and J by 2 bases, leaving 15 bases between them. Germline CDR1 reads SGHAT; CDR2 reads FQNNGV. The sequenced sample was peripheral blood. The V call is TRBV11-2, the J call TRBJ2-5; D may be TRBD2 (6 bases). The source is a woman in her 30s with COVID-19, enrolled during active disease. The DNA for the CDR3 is TGTGCCAGCAGCCTAAGGCCGGGAGAGCAAGAGACCCAGTACTTC. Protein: CASSLRPGEQETQYF. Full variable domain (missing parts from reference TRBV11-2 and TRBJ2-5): EAGVAQSPRYKIIEKRQSVAFWCNPISGHATLYWYQQILGQGPKLLIQFQNNGVVDDSQLPKDRFSAERLKGVDSTLKIQPAKLEDSAVYLCASSLRPGEQETQYFGPGTRLLVL.